The 24 T cell receptor beta chains in this list originate from one sample, sequenced in a study of T cells in localized non-small cell lung cancer (dated by TCRdb to about 2020). To prepare the library, the immunoSEQ multiplex PCR assay was applied. TCRdb limited this immuneACCESS table to in-frame rearrangements with V and J called. A share of clones is missing; checked studies link under half to unresolved V genes, and the rest is unexplained. Present in this sample are about 33,000 clones, around 77% of which were seen just once. The ten largest clones capture 15% to 20% of the sample. Sequenced material: peripheral blood, taken before any cancer treatment. The receptors were sampled from a male donor at least 60 years old with stage III squamous cell lung carcinoma.

V and J are TRBV19 and TRBJ2-2; possible D gene TRBD1, 5 bases. The CDR3 runs to 16 residues. Trimming stripped 7 bases from V and 2 bases from J, with 17 bases between. Germline V gene sequence: CDR1 LNHDA, CDR2 SQIVND (reference sequence). The CDR3 is CASTTPTVGNTGELFF. The CDR3, as DNA: TGTGCCAGTACCACCCCGACAGTGGGAAACACCGGGGAGCTGTTTTTT.

This chain joins TRBV4-3 and TRBJ2-4, with D perhaps assigned TRBD1 or TRBD2 (6 bases each). Germline assignment: CDR1 LGHNA and CDR2 YSLEER. V lost 4 bases to trimming and J lost 10 bases, with 14 bases between them. The CDR3 sequence is 13 residues long. CDR3 region: CASSPQGGQIQYF. The DNA for the CDR3 is TGCGCCAGCAGCCCACAAGGGGGGCAAATTCAGTACTTC.

This clone has a handful of counts. This sequence joins TRBV29-1 and TRBJ1-1; D remains unclear. The CDR3 loop spans 14 amino acids. The germline gives CDR1 SQVTM, CDR2 ANQGSEA. V lost 5 bases and J lost 3, with 16 bases in between. CDR3 DNA: TGCAGCGTTTCTACGGTATCAAGGGACACTGAAGCTTTCTTT. Translated: CSVSTVSRDTEAFF.

The V gene is TRBV6-6, the J gene TRBJ1-2; TRBD1 aligns across 7 bases. J was trimmed by 4 bases and V by 2 bases; bases with no gene match: 4. Germline CDR1 is MNHNY and CDR2 is SVGAGI (reference sequence). CDR3 length equals 14 residues. The CDR3 region is CASSYANRGYGYTF. As DNA, the CDR3 is TGTGCCAGCAGTTACGCCAACAGGGGCTATGGCTACACCTTC.

The chain joins TRBV7-3 to TRBJ1-3, with 7 nucleotides matching TRBD1. Trimming at V came to 5 bases and at J to 0 bases, leaving 22 bases not matched to a gene. This CDR3 is 21 amino acids long. Germline V CDR1 and CDR2: SGHTA, FQGTGA. The CDR3 bases are TGTGCCAGCAGCCCCCGGTCCTGGGACAGTTTTTCTTTGGGCTCTGGAAACACCATATATTTT. Protein product: CASSPRSWDSFSLGSGNTIYF. Using reference TRBV7-3 and TRBJ1-3 for the parts outside the CDR3, the full variable domain is GAGVSQTPSNKVTEKGKYVELRCDPISGHTALYWYRQSLGQGPEFLIYFQGTGAADDSGLPNDRFFAVRPEGSVSTLKIQRTERGDSAVYLCASSPRSWDSFSLGSGNTIYFGEGSWLTVV.

In DNA form, the CDR3 reads TGCAGTGCCAAAGGGACGGGTGGCTACACCTTC. This translates into CSAKGTGGYTF. The rearrangement links TRBV20-1 to TRBJ1-2; a weak D match, TRBD1 (5 bases). The CDR3 contains 11 residues. Germline CDR1 and CDR2: DFQATT and SNEGSKA (reference sequence). V was trimmed by 6 bases and J by 7 bases, leaving 12 bases between them.

This clone has more than one count but fewer than ten. This sequence joins TRBV2 and TRBJ1-1; a possible D gene is TRBD1 (6 bases). V was cut by 6 bases and J by 1 base, with 12 bases left in between. Germline V lookup: CDR1 SNHLY, CDR2 FYNNEI. This CDR3 comprises 14 residues. In DNA form, the CDR3 reads TGTGCCAGCAGAAATCGGGGGGCGAACACTGAAGCTTTCTTT. It is translated as CASRNRGANTEAFF.

This clone was recorded only once. J is TRBJ2-3 and V is TRBV5-1; 7 bases are a match to TRBD2. J gave up 3 bases and V 5 bases, and 9 bases lay outside the gene matches. This CDR3 has 15 residues. CDR1 SGHRS and CDR2 YFSETQ come from the germline V gene. This CDR3 reads CASRAGLADTDTQYF. CDR3 sequence (DNA): TGCGCCAGCAGAGCCGGGCTAGCGGATACAGATACGCAGTATTTT.

V and J are TRBV7-2 and TRBJ1-3; TRBD1 matches 8 bases. After removal of 8 bases from V and 0 bases from J, the junction contained 6 bases not matched to a gene. Per the germline V gene, CDR1 is SGHTA and CDR2 is FQGNSA. The CDR3 is made up of 15 amino acids. The CDR3 region has the DNA TGTGCCAGCCGCGACAGGGGTGGCTCTGGAAACACCATATATTTT. Its translation is CASRDRGGSGNTIYF. The full variable domain, rest sourced from reference TRBV7-2 and TRBJ1-3, is GAGVSQSPSNKVTEKGKDVELRCDPISGHTALYWYRQSLGQGLEFLIYFQGNSAPDKSGLPSDRFSAERTGGSVSTLTIQRTQQEDSAVYLCASRDRGGSGNTIYFGEGSWLTVV.

This chain uses TRBV6-5 with TRBJ2-1; TRBD2 matches 9 bases. The CDR3 contains 16 residues. The V segment lost 4 bases and the J segment 7 bases; nucleotides outside the gene matches: 11. The germline V gene encodes CDR1 MNHEY and CDR2 SVGAGI. The CDR3 loop is CASSSFSGGSQNEQFF. The CDR3 DNA sequence: TGTGCCAGCAGTTCCTTTAGCGGGGGAAGTCAGAATGAGCAGTTCTTC.

The chain links TRBV7-8 to TRBJ1-2; TRBD1 matches at 7 bases. CDR3 length: 17 residues. The V segment lost 5 bases and the J segment 2 bases; nucleotides outside the gene matches: 14. CDR1 is SGHVS and CDR2 is FQNEAQ in the germline V gene. For the CDR3, the DNA is TGTGCCAGCAGCCCCCAGGCAGGGGGAGGCCTAAACTATGGCTACACCTTC. Protein: CASSPQAGGGLNYGYTF.

The chain combines TRBV25-1 with TRBJ2-7, with TRBD1 as a possible D gene (6 bases). The germline gives CDR1 MGHDK, CDR2 SYGVNS. CDR3 size: 13 residues. V was cut by 8 bases and J by 2 bases, with 13 bases left in between. The CDR3 here is CASALQGTYEQYF. CDR3 bases: TGTGCCAGCGCGTTACAGGGAACCTACGAGCAGTACTTC.

V gene TRBV29-1 combines with J gene TRBJ2-3, with a tentative D call TRBD2 (5 bases). Trimming pared 5 bases from V and 1 base from J, leaving 13 bases between. The length of the CDR3 is 14 residues. Germline values: CDR1 SQVTM, CDR2 ANQGSEA. The CDR3 DNA sequence: TGCAGCGTTACTACTAGTTTCGGCACAGATACGCAGTATTTT. Translation gives CSVTTSFGTDTQYF.

The chain carries TRBV4-3 and TRBJ2-1; 9 nucleotides line up with TRBD2. Trimming cost V 1 base and J 8 bases; bases outside gene matches: 9. The germline CDR1 and CDR2 sequences are LGHNA and YSLEER. The CDR3 is 16 amino acids. In nucleotides, the CDR3 is TGCGCCAGCAGCCAAGCTGTAGCTAGCGGGGTGGATGAGCAGTTCTTC. Translated, it gives CASSQAVASGVDEQFF.

The chain couples TRBV6-1 to TRBJ1-2; D remains unclear. The V gene's germline CDR1 is MNHNS and CDR2 SASEGT. V lost 8 bases and J 6 bases, leaving 16 bases between the germline ends. This CDR3 has 13 residues. CDR3 nucleotides: TGTGCCAGCGCGAGCGGGAATTTTGATGGCTACACCTTC. It is translated as CASASGNFDGYTF.

DNA of the CDR3: TGTGCCAGCAGTTACTCCCCAGATGACTATGGCTACACCTTC. It is translated as CASSYSPDDYGYTF. The chain is built from TRBV6-6 and TRBJ1-2; D remains ambiguous. Trimming left V 0 bases short and J 3 bases short, with 8 bases between. CDR3 length: 14 amino acids. Looked up from germline, CDR1 is MNHNY and CDR2 is SVGAGI (reference sequence).

By share, this clone ranks as medium-sized. The chain employs TRBV15 and TRBJ2-3; D may match TRBD1 or TRBD2 (5 bases each). CDR3 length: 17 residues. Per germline, CDR1 LNHNV and CDR2 YYDKDF (reference sequence). V was clipped by 4 bases and J by 2 bases, with 19 bases between them. The CDR3 DNA reads TGTGCCACCAGCAACTTCCCGAGAGGGGACCACACAGATACGCAGTATTTT. This encodes CATSNFPRGDHTDTQYF.

Judged by abundance, this clone is medium-sized. Other DNA sequences from this sample encode an identical CDR3 as well. V is TRBV2 and J is TRBJ2-2, with 9 bases fitting TRBD1. Germline CDR1 reads SNHLY; CDR2 reads FYNNEI. The CDR3 contains 16 residues. V lost 2 bases and J lost 1; bases outside the gene matches: 2. As DNA, the CDR3 is TGTGCCAGCAGTGAACTGGGACAGGGGAACACCGGGGAGCTGTTTTTT. Protein product: CASSELGQGNTGELFF. The whole variable domain, remainder taken from reference TRBV2 and TRBJ2-2, is EPEVTQTPSHQVTQMGQEVILRCVPISNHLYFYWYRQILGQKVEFLVSFYNNEISEKSEIFDDQFSVERPDGSNFTLKIRSTKLEDSAMYFCASSELGQGNTGELFFGEGSRLTVL.

The J gene is TRBJ2-7, the V gene TRBV11-2; D ambiguous. This CDR3 has 15 residues. V was clipped by 1 base and J by 3 bases, with 13 bases between them. Germline CDR1 reads SGHAT; CDR2 reads FQNNGV. CDR3 bases: TGTGCCAGCAGCTTAGGCGCCGTGACTCACTACGAGCAGTACTTC. The encoded protein is CASSLGAVTHYEQYF.

The gene calls are TRBV9 and TRBJ1-4, with D perhaps TRBD1 (5 bases). V was pared by 7 bases and J by 7 bases, with 23 bases between. CDR3 length equals 16 residues. Germline CDR1 and CDR2: SGDLS and YYNGEE. The CDR3 loop reads CASRTLYTRVSEKLFF. The CDR3 region has the DNA TGTGCCAGCCGAACCCTTTATACCAGGGTAAGTGAAAAACTGTTTTTT.

A word on this clone: A far larger clone differs by one base, so this is likely a read error. The genes are TRBV1 and TRBJ2-1; the listed D gene, TRBD1, was not tested against the DNA. TRBV1 is a pseudogene. This CDR3 is 15 amino acids long. The CDR3 sequence: CTSSRGQNSYNEQFF. DNA of the CDR3: TGCACCAGCAGCCGGGGGCAGAACTCCTACAATGAGCAGTTCTTC.

The chain employs TRBV6-6 and TRBJ1-1; 8 bases are a match to TRBD1. Trimming cost V 10 bases and J 3 bases; bases outside gene matches: 10. Looked up from germline, CDR1 is MNHNY and CDR2 is SVGAGI (reference sequence). This CDR3 has 14 residues. As DNA, the CDR3 is TGTGCCACCCGGACAGGGAGAAGGGACACTGAAGCTTTCTTT. Amino acids: CATRTGRRDTEAFF.

The J gene is TRBJ2-1, the V gene TRBV6-1, with 8 bases aligning to TRBD1. Germline loops: CDR1 MNHNS, CDR2 SASEGT. V was pared by 5 bases and J by 4 bases, with 7 bases of the junction left unmatched. There are 15 residues in the CDR3. CDR3 residues: CASSKSGTGYNEQFF. The DNA of the CDR3 is TGTGCCAGCAGTAAGTCCGGGACAGGATACAATGAGCAGTTCTTC.

The V gene is TRBV5-6, the J gene TRBJ2-4; D is undetermined. Germline V gene lookup returns CDR1 SGHDT and CDR2 YYEEEE. Trimming took off 2 bases at V and 7 bases at J, with 4 bases between the two ends. This CDR3 spans 11 amino acids. CDR3 region: CASSFGNIQYF. The CDR3 bases are TGTGCCAGCAGCTTTGGTAACATTCAGTACTTC.